Listed here is a single TCR beta chain. As yet, its antigen is unknown. Assay used: immunoSEQ multiplex PCR; TCRdb lists only in-frame clones, some missing. The table records about 56,000 clones, around 98% of them present only once. This record belongs to a study of siplizumab effects on memory and regulatory T cells. CDR3 size: 14 residues. Germline CDR1 is SQVTM and CDR2 is ANQGSEA. V lost 7 bases, J lost 4 bases, and 16 bases lay in between. Study results and caveats: The authors did not confirm suppressive function in proliferating Tregs from siplizumab cultures.

This chain uses TRBV29-1 with TRBJ1-4; D not resolved. Sequenced input: naive CD8+ T cells sorted from blood. This sequence was found in a human donor in good health. CDR3 sequence reads: CSALEPAVNEKLFF. The CDR3 bases are TGCAGCGCCCTAGAGCCCGCGGTTAATGAAAAACTGTTTTTT.